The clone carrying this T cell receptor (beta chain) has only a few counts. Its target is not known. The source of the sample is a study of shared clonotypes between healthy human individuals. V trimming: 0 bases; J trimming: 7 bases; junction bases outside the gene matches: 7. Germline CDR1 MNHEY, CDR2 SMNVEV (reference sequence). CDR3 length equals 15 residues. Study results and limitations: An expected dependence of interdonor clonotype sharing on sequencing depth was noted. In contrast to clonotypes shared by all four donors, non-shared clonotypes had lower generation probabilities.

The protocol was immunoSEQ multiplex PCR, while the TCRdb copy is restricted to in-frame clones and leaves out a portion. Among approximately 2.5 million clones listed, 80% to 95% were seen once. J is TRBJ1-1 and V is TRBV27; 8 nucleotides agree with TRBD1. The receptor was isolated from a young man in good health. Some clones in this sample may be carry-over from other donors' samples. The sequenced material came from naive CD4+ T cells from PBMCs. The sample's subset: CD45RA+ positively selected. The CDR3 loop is CASSLSAQGAFEAFF. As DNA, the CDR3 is TGTGCCAGCAGTTTATCGGCCCAGGGGGCGTTTGAAGCTTTCTTT.